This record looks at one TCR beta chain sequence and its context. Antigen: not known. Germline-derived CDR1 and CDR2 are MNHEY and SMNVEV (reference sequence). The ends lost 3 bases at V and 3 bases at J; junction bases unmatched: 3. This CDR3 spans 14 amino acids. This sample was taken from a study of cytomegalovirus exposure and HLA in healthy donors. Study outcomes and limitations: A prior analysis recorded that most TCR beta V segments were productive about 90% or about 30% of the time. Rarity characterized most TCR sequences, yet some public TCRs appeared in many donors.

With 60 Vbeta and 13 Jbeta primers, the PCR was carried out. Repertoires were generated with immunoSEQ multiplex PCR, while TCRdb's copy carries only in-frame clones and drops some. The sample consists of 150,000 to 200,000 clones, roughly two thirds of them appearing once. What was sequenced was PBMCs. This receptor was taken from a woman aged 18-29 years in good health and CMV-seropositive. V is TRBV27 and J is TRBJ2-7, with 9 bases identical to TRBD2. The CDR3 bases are TGTGCCAGCAGTTTCGTTAGCGGGGGCTACGAGCAGTACTTC. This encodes CASSFVSGGYEQYF.